This TCR beta chain was captured by sequencing in a study of T cells in Graves' hyperthyroidism and ophthalmopathy (dated 2019 in TCRdb). Background on the whole study: Peripheral blood was collected at initial diagnosis, before any treatment. A discovery cohort of roughly 96 patients, roughly 40 with Graves' ophthalmopathy and 55 to 60 with stable Graves' hyperthyroidism, was used to find distinguishing TCR V-J signatures. An independent validation cohort of about 19 hyperthyroidism patients and about 16 patients who later progressed to ophthalmopathy tested prospective prediction of ophthalmopathy. For training and testing, the 100 or so patients in the discovery cohort were randomly divided in a 7:3 ratio. Thyroid tissue and blood T-cell repertoires from about six Graves' hyperthyroidism patients were also compared in the study. Following sampling, methimazole starting at 30 mg daily was given to hyperthyroidism patients, and high-dose intravenous methylprednisolone was given to ophthalmopathy patients. According to the paper, TCR Vbeta CDR3 sequencing was carried out on 135 peripheral blood samples, which came from some 41 ophthalmopathy, fewer than 80 hyperthyroidism and approximately 17 progressor patients. Findings and caveats that apply to the study as a whole: Ophthalmopathy was separated from stable hyperthyroidism by a 13 V-J signature model, with approximately 85% sensitivity and about 81% specificity obtained in cross-validation and 80%/75% obtained in testing. No statistical method was used to set the sample size in advance, and investigators knew the group allocation. Most expanded thyroid clonotypes (frequency above 0.001) were also detected in blood, a finding suggesting that blood repertoires may reflect thyroid immune responses. In validation, progression to ophthalmopathy was predicted by the model with roughly 69% sensitivity and just over 72% specificity, a median of roughly six months before onset.

Graves' hyperthyroidism was defined as stable when no progression to ophthalmopathy occurred over 18 months of follow-up. Hyperthyroidism patients were newly diagnosed, with disease duration under 2 months, and aged 18 to 65 years. Patients with uncontrolled infections, other autoimmune diseases, pregnancy or lactation were excluded. Clinical symptoms, serum thyroxine and TRAb, thyroid ultrasound, and orbital computed tomography formed the basis for the diagnoses. PBMCs were separated from approximately 9.9 ml of fresh peripheral blood using Ficoll-Paque density gradient centrifugation. Total RNA was extracted using Trizol reagent, and RNA quality was assessed on an Agilent 2100 Bioanalyzer. This clonotype was seen a few times. The clone's antigen remains unknown. One base away there is no much larger clone; base qualities are not given. The CDR1 and CDR2 encoded by the germline V gene are MGHRA and YSYEKL. The CDR3 sequence holds 19 residues, the cysteine and phenylalanine included. Of all the DNA, just the CDR3 is kept, 57 bases in frame from base 1. V lost 0 bases and J lost 2 bases, and the count of bases not matched to a germline gene is 11.

The TCR beta CDR3 regions were amplified from the RNA transcripts. The TCR CDR3 was subjected to a first round of RT-PCR using the HTBI primer set and the Qiagen OneStep RT-PCR kit. Libraries were constructed in a second round of multiplex PCR, after which size selection and purification were carried out. Paired-end sequencing of the libraries was performed with 100 bp reads on an Illumina HiSeq2000. The original methods were these. Raw data were processed with SOAPnuke, discarding reads with adapters, uncalled bases, mean Phred below 15, or no exact constant-primer or identifier match. COPE v1.2.5 was used to merge high-quality paired reads, and clonotypes were defined as unique nucleotide sequences. MiTCR v1.1 was used to align clonotypes to the IMGT TRBV, TRBD and TRBJ reference segments. The analysis was restricted to V-J combinations with a frequency above 0.0001, which together covered roughly 99% of the repertoires. A TCS score was defined as the ratio between F50 (clonal expansion) and ExV (chaos), using BLOSUM62-based TCRdist between CDR3 peptides within each V-J. Welch's t-statistics and random forest reduced roughly 530 V-J features to some 14, which were used in a naive Bayes classifier (R e1071). TCRdb ran its own pipeline on the public reads, namely fastp trimming at Q25 and MiXCR clone calling, and kept in-frame beta chains. CDR3 protein sequences are deduplicated, and each keeps its most common genes and DNA. These V and J calls originate from TCRdb's pipeline instead of the authors' own analysis. Within this sample are some 550,000 distinct CDR3 sequences, with less than 25% of them counted one time only. In total, the top ten clones hold approximately 25% of the sample.

The sequence was obtained from a man between 18 and 35 years old with Graves' hyperthyroidism. The sequenced sample was blood. The chain joins TRBV4-1 to TRBJ2-7, and TRBD1 aligns with 12 junction nucleotides. The DNA reads TGCGCCAGCAGCCAAGAGACGGGACAGGGGGCATTCCCCCCCTACGAGCAGTACTTC. This yields the protein CASSQETGQGAFPPYEQYF.